Listed here are 27 T cell receptor beta chains from one sample, sequenced in a study of control samples from healthy donors and cancer patients. The method was immunoSEQ multiplex PCR; TCRdb's version includes in-frame clones alone and lacks a portion of them. The data hold approximately 58,000 clones, with about 89% observed a single time. The sequencing sample was made of PBMCs. The receptors come from a woman aged 60 to 75 with lung cancer.

The chain joins TRBV6-4 to TRBJ2-7, with D perhaps TRBD1 (6 bases). Trimming pared 8 bases from V and 3 bases from J, leaving 14 bases between. CDR3 length: 13 residues. Looked up from germline, CDR1 is MRHNA and CDR2 is SNTAGT. The CDR3 region is CASPGAGFYEQYF. CDR3 in DNA: TGTGCCAGCCCAGGGGCAGGGTTCTACGAGCAGTACTTC.

The chain carries TRBV5-1 and TRBJ1-1; tentative D call: TRBD1 (5 bases). V lost 0 bases and J 4 bases, leaving 7 bases between the germline ends. Germline loops: CDR1 SGHRS, CDR2 YFSETQ. CDR3 size: 13 residues. The DNA of the CDR3 is TGCGCCAGCAGCTTGGAGGGGCCCACTGAAGCTTTCTTT. Its protein product is CASSLEGPTEAFF.

V and J are TRBV28 and TRBJ1-5, with D possibly being TRBD1 (5 bases). The germline V and J ends were trimmed by 5 bases and 4 bases, with 9 bases remaining between them. CDR3 size: 13 residues. Germline CDR1 MDHEN, CDR2 SYDVKM. The CDR3: CASSDSENQPQHF. CDR3 sequence (DNA): TGTGCCAGCAGTGACAGCGAAAATCAGCCCCAGCATTTT.

The rearrangement uses TRBV5-1 and TRBJ1-1; D unresolved. CDR3 length: 13 amino acids. Germline CDR1 SGHRS, CDR2 YFSETQ. V dropped 4 bases and J dropped 1 base, with 8 bases sitting between them. The CDR3 protein is CASSPDGNTEAFF. CDR3 nucleotide sequence: TGCGCCAGCAGCCCGGACGGGAACACTGAAGCTTTCTTT.

The CDR3 sequence: CASSSGGATNYGYTF. The CDR3 DNA reads as TGTGCCAGCAGCTCTGGGGGCGCAACTAACTATGGCTACACCTTC. V is TRBV9 and J is TRBJ1-2; D may be TRBD1 (6 bases). Germline CDR1 SGDLS, CDR2 YYNGEE. V lost 4 bases and J lost 0, with 13 bases in between. This CDR3 contains 15 residues.

V and J are TRBV7-9 and TRBJ1-2; D gene uncertain. CDR1 SEHNR and CDR2 FQNEAQ come from the germline V gene (reference sequence). The CDR3 is 11 residues long. Trimming cost V 5 bases and J 8 bases, with 9 bases left between them. CDR3 nucleotides: TGTGCCAGCAGCGCCATGCTAGGCTACACCTTC. Its translation: CASSAMLGYTF.

This sequence joins TRBV11-3 and TRBJ1-4, with 10 bases fitting TRBD1. There are 14 residues in the CDR3. The trim removed 3 bases at V and 7 bases at J, leaving 2 bases unmatched. Germline CDR1 reads SGHNT; CDR2 reads YENEEA. The CDR3 nucleotides are TGTGCCAGCAGCTTCGACAGGGGGCCTGAAAAACTGTTTTTT. The encoded protein is CASSFDRGPEKLFF.

V and J are TRBV10-3 and TRBJ2-5; D remains ambiguous. This CDR3 is 16 amino acids long. Germline loops: CDR1 ENHRY, CDR2 SYGVKD. Trimming shortened V by 4 bases and J by 1 base, and 16 bases separated the two germline ends. For the CDR3, the DNA is TGTGCCATCAGTGGTCTTGGGGAAGGCCCCCAAGAGACCCAGTACTTC. It is translated as CAISGLGEGPQETQYF.

J is TRBJ2-1 and V is TRBV9; 8 positions match TRBD2. Germline CDR1 and CDR2: SGDLS and YYNGEE. The V segment lost 0 bases and the J segment 10 bases; nucleotides outside the gene matches: 18. The CDR3 totals 18 residues. CDR3 in DNA: TGTGCCAGCAGCGTAGATCCCCTCACTAGCGGCCTCATAGGAGAGCAGTTCTTC. The encoded protein is CASSVDPLTSGLIGEQFF.

V gene TRBV14 combines with J gene TRBJ2-7; D gene unclear. Trimming pared 1 base from V and 5 bases from J, leaving 3 bases between. CDR1 is SGHDN, CDR2 FVKESK, per germline. The CDR3 extends over 11 amino acids. The CDR3, as DNA: TGTGCCAGCAGCCAAGGCAACGAGCAGTACTTC. It specifies CASSQGNEQYF.

The chain joins TRBV30 to TRBJ2-4, with 7 bases identical to TRBD2. CDR3 length: 13 amino acids. Germline CDR1 GTSNPN, CDR2 SVGIG (reference sequence). Trimming took 5 bases from V and 3 from J; bases not matched to a gene: 4. DNA for the CDR3: TGTGCCTGGGAAGGGGAGGGCAAAAACATTCAGTACTTC. Translating it yields CAWEGEGKNIQYF.

This chain links TRBV3-1 (or the pseudogene TRBV3-2) with TRBJ1-6; TRBD1 matches at 7 bases. CDR1 and CDR2 from the germline V gene are LGHDT and YNNKEL (reference sequence). The CDR3 has 14 amino acids. J was trimmed by 10 bases and V by 2 bases; bases with no gene match: 5. As DNA, the CDR3 is TGTGCCAGCAGCCAAAGGACAGGCCGATCACCCCTCCACTTT. This translates into CASSQRTGRSPLHF.

This clone was observed a single time. The V call is TRBV6-5, the J call TRBJ2-2, with 7 bases that match TRBD1. Germline CDR1 MNHEY, CDR2 SVGAGI. J lost 6 bases, V lost 6 bases, and 10 bases had no gene match. The CDR3 has 15 amino acids. The CDR3 DNA follows: TGTGCCAGCAGCCTATACGGACAGGTCGCCGGGGAGCTGTTTTTT. This codes for CASSLYGQVAGELFF.

The J gene is TRBJ1-6, the V gene TRBV19; 7 bases agree with TRBD1. J lost 7 bases, V lost 6 bases, and 9 bases had no gene match. The V gene's germline CDR1 is LNHDA and CDR2 SQIVND (reference sequence). The CDR3 is 15 amino acids. Here the CDR3 DNA reads TGTGCCAGTAGCGAGGGACAGAGTGCCAATTCACCCCTCCACTTT. Encoded protein: CASSEGQSANSPLHF.

The CDR3 region is CASSVGGNTEAFF. CDR3 DNA sequence: TGTGCCAGCAGCGTAGGGGGCAACACTGAAGCTTTCTTT. The chain has TRBV25-1 and TRBJ1-1; 7 nucleotides match TRBD1. This CDR3 is 13 amino acids long. CDR1 and CDR2 from the germline V gene are MGHDK and SYGVNS. The J segment lost 2 bases and the V segment lost 6 bases, leaving 3 bases of the junction unmatched.

The chain combines TRBV5-1 with TRBJ2-3; a weak D match, TRBD2 (5 bases). The V end was cut by 4 bases, the J end by 4 bases, with 19 bases between. The CDR3 covers 16 residues. Germline V CDR1 and CDR2: SGHRS, YFSETQ. The CDR3 protein is CASSPYNRGGADTQYF. CDR3 DNA sequence: TGCGCCAGCAGCCCCTATAATCGGGGTGGAGCAGATACGCAGTATTTT.

The V call is TRBV19, the J call TRBJ2-1; D is undetermined. Germline assignment: CDR1 LNHDA and CDR2 SQIVND (reference sequence). The length of the CDR3 is 12 residues. Trimming left V 4 bases short and J 4 bases short, with 5 bases between. Here the CDR3 reads CASSKQYNEQFF. DNA for the CDR3: TGTGCCAGTAGTAAACAGTACAATGAGCAGTTCTTC.

This chain connects TRBV7-3 to TRBJ1-1; possibly TRBD1 for D (5 bases). CDR1 and CDR2 from the germline V gene are SGHTA and FQGTGA. The CDR3 runs 13 residues. Deletions cut 4 bases from V and 4 bases from J, with 10 bases between. The CDR3 nucleotides read TGTGCCAGCAGCTGGGGGGGAAGCACTGAAGCTTTCTTT. This translates into CASSWGGSTEAFF.

V is TRBV7-3 and J is TRBJ1-2; D is perhaps TRBD1 (5 bases). The V end was cut by 4 bases, the J end by 7 bases, with 13 bases between. From germline, CDR1 is SGHTA and CDR2 FQGTGA. The length of the CDR3 is 13 residues. CDR3: CASSSSGTLGYTF. CDR3 DNA: TGTGCCAGCAGCTCATCTGGGACTCTTGGCTACACCTTC. The variable domain in full, completed from reference TRBV7-3 and TRBJ1-2, reads GAGVSQTPSNKVTEKGKYVELRCDPISGHTALYWYRQSLGQGPEFLIYFQGTGAADDSGLPNDRFFAVRPEGSVSTLKIQRTERGDSAVYLCASSSSGTLGYTFGSGTRLTVV.

This clone was observed a few times. In DNA form, the CDR3 reads TGTGCCAGTATCTCCTCTCGTGTAAGCAATCAGCCCCAGCATTTT. It translates to CASISSRVSNQPQHF. The chain has TRBV19 and TRBJ1-5; D unclear. Germline CDR1 is LNHDA and CDR2 is SQIVND (reference sequence). The CDR3 consists of 15 residues. The V end lost 7 bases, the J end lost 1 base, and 14 bases lay between the germline ends.

The chain recombines TRBV28 with TRBJ2-1; 14 nucleotides agree with TRBD2. J gave up 7 bases and V 4 bases, and 6 bases lay outside the gene matches. The CDR3 length is 16 residues. Germline V gene data show CDR1 as MDHEN and CDR2 as SYDVKM. CDR3 sequence: CASSSSGLAGENEQFF. CDR3 nucleotides: TGTGCCAGCAGTTCCTCGGGACTAGCGGGAGAGAATGAGCAGTTCTTC.

CDR3 in amino acids: CSARGAEAFF. The CDR3 bases are TGCAGTGCGAGGGGCGCCGAAGCTTTCTTT. The chain carries TRBV20-1 and TRBJ1-1; D is possibly TRBD1 (5 bases). Germline loops: CDR1 DFQATT, CDR2 SNEGSKA (reference sequence). The CDR3 length is 10 residues. Trimming shortened V by 6 bases and J by 8 bases, and 10 bases separated the two germline ends.

This chain uses TRBV3-1 (or the pseudogene TRBV3-2) with TRBJ2-7, with a possible D match to TRBD2 (6 bases). There are 17 residues in the CDR3. Trimming left V 1 base short and J 1 base short, with 17 bases between. Looked up from germline, CDR1 is LGHDT and CDR2 is YNNKEL (reference sequence). The CDR3: CASSQGVVKLASYEQYF. The CDR3 coding sequence is TGTGCCAGCAGCCAAGGGGTGGTAAAGCTAGCGTCCTACGAGCAGTACTTC.

CDR3 sequence: CASSFWGASNTGELFF. As DNA, the CDR3 is TGTGCCAGCAGTTTTTGGGGGGCGTCGAACACCGGGGAGCTGTTTTTT. This chain joins TRBV27 and TRBJ2-2, with D perhaps assigned TRBD1 or TRBD2 (6 bases each). The CDR3 is 16 residues long. Trimming took 3 bases from V and 0 from J, leaving 11 bases between them. CDR1 and CDR2 from the germline V gene are MNHEY and SMNVEV (reference sequence).

The chain is built from TRBV5-1 and TRBJ2-4; 10 bases are shared with TRBD1. Germline CDR1 and CDR2: SGHRS and YFSETQ. This CDR3 region has 14 residues. The trim removed 0 bases at V and 6 bases at J, leaving 0 bases unmatched. CDR3 sequence: CASSLGDRGNIQYF. CDR3 nucleotides: TGCGCCAGCAGCTTGGGGGACAGGGGAAACATTCAGTACTTC.

This chain connects TRBV5-4 to TRBJ1-1; D unresolved. The germline V gene encodes CDR1 SGHNT and CDR2 YYREEE (reference sequence). The CDR3 contains 13 residues. The ends were cut back, 2 bases at V and 1 base at J, with 6 bases in the middle. CDR3 sequence (DNA): TGTGCCAGCAGCTTAACTGGGAACACTGAAGCTTTCTTT. Translation gives CASSLTGNTEAFF.

V and J are TRBV27 and TRBJ1-1, with no clear D. CDR1 and CDR2 (germline): MNHEY, SMNVEV (reference sequence). This CDR3 is built from 16 residues. V lost 3 bases and J 4 bases, leaving 18 bases between the germline ends. In nucleotides, the CDR3 is TGTGCCAGCAGTTTTTCACCCAGTGGGGTGATCACTGAAGCTTTCTTT. Translating it yields CASSFSPSGVITEAFF.